These 28 T cell receptor beta chains were all obtained from the same sample, sequenced in a study of shared clonotypes between healthy human individuals. Profiling relied on immunoSEQ multiplex PCR, and the TCRdb table lists in-frame clones only, not all of them. Here the sample spans around 720,000 clones, around 73% being singletons. Sequencing was done on a sample of memory CD4+ T cells sorted from blood. Subset here: CD45RA-negative fraction. The receptors here all came from a woman in her 30s in good health.

There are a few counts of this clone. The CDR3 protein is CAWGDRAGQPQHF. In DNA, the CDR3 is TGTGCCTGGGGAGACAGGGCCGGTCAGCCCCAGCATTTT. The chain employs TRBV30 and TRBJ1-5; 7 bases line up with TRBD1. Germline-derived CDR1 and CDR2 are GTSNPN and SVGIG (reference sequence). V was clipped by 5 bases and J by 6 bases; unmatched bases: 7. This CDR3 is 13 amino acids long.

The chain combines TRBV19 with TRBJ2-1, with 9 bases that match TRBD2. This CDR3 has 12 amino acids. Germline trimming cut 7 bases from V and 10 bases from J; bases unmatched to any gene: 5. The germline V gene encodes CDR1 LNHDA and CDR2 SQIVND (reference sequence). This chain's CDR3 is CASISGRGEQFF. The CDR3 nucleotides are TGTGCCAGTATTAGCGGGAGAGGCGAGCAGTTCTTC.

Details on this clone: Other DNA sequences of this sample code for an identical CDR3. The J gene is TRBJ2-5, the V gene TRBV6-1; a possible D gene is TRBD2 (5 bases). CDR1 MNHNS and CDR2 SASEGT come from the germline V gene. This CDR3 has 13 residues. Trimming cost V 0 bases and J 5 bases, with 7 bases left between them. CDR3 DNA: TGTGCCAGCAGTGAAGCGCGAGGGGAGACCCAGTACTTC. Translated: CASSEARGETQYF.

This clone has a handful of counts. The rearrangement links TRBV30 to TRBJ2-3; D not resolved. Trimming took off 1 base at V and 4 bases at J, with 12 bases between the two ends. CDR3 length equals 14 residues. CDR1 and CDR2 (germline): GTSNPN, SVGIG (reference sequence). The CDR3 spells CAWSGSLEADTQYF. CDR3 DNA sequence: TGTGCCTGGAGTGGGTCCTTGGAAGCAGATACGCAGTATTTT. Full variable domain (outside the CDR3, taken from reference TRBV30 and TRBJ2-3): SQTIHQWPATLVQPVGSPLSLECTVEGTSNPNLYWYRQAAGRGLQLLFYSVGIGQISSEVPQNLSASRPQDRQFILSSKKLLLSDSGFYLCAWSGSLEADTQYFGPGTRLTVL.

This clone was seen a few times. V is TRBV7-6 and J is TRBJ2-2; unclear D gene. This CDR3 region has 12 residues. V was cut by 5 bases and J by 5 bases, with 6 bases left in between. Germline V CDR1 and CDR2: SGHVS, FNYEAQ. The CDR3 spells CASSRYTGELFF. CDR3 DNA sequence: TGTGCCAGCAGCCGATATACCGGGGAGCTGTTTTTT.

V usage is TRBV7-9 and J usage is TRBJ2-3, with 12 bases matching TRBD2. Germline V gene data show CDR1 as SEHNR and CDR2 as FQNEAQ (reference sequence). This CDR3 comprises 18 residues. Losses at the gene ends were 5 bases for V and 5 bases for J; bases not matched to a gene: 14. The CDR3 region is CASSQTGAASGRGDTQYF. CDR3 DNA sequence: TGTGCCAGCAGCCAAACGGGGGCGGCTAGCGGGAGGGGAGATACGCAGTATTTT.

The chain couples TRBV6-6 to TRBJ1-4, with TRBD1 as a possible D gene (5 bases). The germline V gene has CDR1 MNHNY and CDR2 SVGAGI (reference sequence). The germline V and J ends were trimmed by 7 bases and 2 bases, with 8 bases remaining between them. The CDR3 is made up of 13 amino acids. The CDR3 spells CASTQGTNEKLFF. CDR3 DNA sequence: TGTGCCAGCACCCAGGGTACTAATGAAAAACTGTTTTTT.

The V and J genes are TRBV6-1 and TRBJ1-5; D is uncertain. V lost 11 bases to trimming and J lost 5 bases, with 16 bases between them. The CDR3 consists of 13 residues. The germline V gene encodes CDR1 MNHNS and CDR2 SASEGT. The CDR3 is CAGGPRLDQPQHF. CDR3 in DNA: TGTGCCGGCGGGCCCAGGTTGGATCAGCCCCAGCATTTT.

The genes are TRBV6-6 and TRBJ2-7, with TRBD1 as a possible D gene (5 bases). V lost 4 bases and J 4 bases, leaving 11 bases between the germline ends. Germline assignment: CDR1 MNHNY and CDR2 SVGAGI (reference sequence). The CDR3 loop spans 13 amino acids. CDR3 region: CASSSQDKYEQYF. In DNA, the CDR3 is TGTGCCAGCAGTTCCCAGGACAAATACGAGCAGTACTTC.

The chain uses TRBV4-1 and TRBJ2-7, with D hard to call. V dropped 4 bases and J dropped 3 bases, with 19 bases sitting between them. Germline-derived CDR1 and CDR2 are MGHRA and YSYEKL. This CDR3 has 16 residues. CDR3 region: CASSRENDPGSYEQYF. The CDR3 DNA sequence: TGCGCCAGCAGCCGAGAAAACGATCCAGGTAGCTACGAGCAGTACTTC.

The chain recombines TRBV5-1 with TRBJ2-7; 11 bases match TRBD2. CDR1 is SGHRS and CDR2 is YFSETQ in the germline V gene. The CDR3 sequence is 15 residues long. With V trimmed by 5 bases and J by 6 bases, 10 bases remained unmatched. CDR3 nucleotide sequence: TGCGCCAGCAGAGGTACTAGCGGGAGAGCAGGCGAGCAGTACTTC. Amino acid sequence: CASRGTSGRAGEQYF.

The chain has TRBV7-3 and TRBJ2-3, with unresolved D. V was trimmed by 5 bases and J by 6 bases, leaving 15 bases between them. The germline gives CDR1 SGHTA, CDR2 FQGTGA. The CDR3 consists of 14 residues. CDR3 protein: CASSPTHEADTQYF. The CDR3 DNA reads TGTGCCAGCAGCCCCACGCATGAGGCGGATACGCAGTATTTT.

The chain uses TRBV19 and TRBJ1-5; TRBD1 might be the D (5 bases). The CDR3 has 15 residues. From germline, CDR1 is LNHDA and CDR2 SQIVND (reference sequence). The germline V and J ends were trimmed by 3 bases and 4 bases, with 13 bases remaining between them. CDR3 loop: CASSIWGGANQPQHF. The CDR3 bases are TGTGCCAGTAGTATTTGGGGCGGCGCAAATCAGCCCCAGCATTTT.

The chain carries TRBV7-2 and TRBJ2-7; D unclear. Germline loops: CDR1 SGHTA, CDR2 FQGNSA. The V end was cut by 8 bases, the J end by 2 bases, with 16 bases between. This CDR3 has 14 residues. CDR3 residues: CASSRADTAYEQYF. CDR3 in DNA: TGTGCCAGCTCCCGGGCAGACACAGCCTACGAGCAGTACTTC.

This clone appeared many times. One end of the junction is discordant with germline, which a read error may explain. CDR3 coding DNA: TGTGCCAGCAGTTCGCTAGGCGGGAGGTCCTTCAATGAGCAGTTCTTC. This encodes CASSSLGGRSFNEQFF. The gene calls are TRBV27 and TRBJ2-1; 8 positions match TRBD2. This CDR3 has 16 amino acids. Germline CDR1 is MNHEY and CDR2 is SMNVEV (reference sequence).

This chain joins TRBV5-6 and TRBJ2-7; either TRBD1 or TRBD2 may supply D (5 bases each). Trimming pared 1 base from V and 0 bases from J, leaving 14 bases between. Germline-derived CDR1 and CDR2 are SGHDT and YYEEEE. The CDR3 is 16 residues long. CDR3 DNA: TGTGCCAGCAGCTTGTCTCCGGGACCAATCTCCTACGAGCAGTACTTC. Translation: CASSLSPGPISYEQYF.

The chain carries TRBV5-1 and TRBJ1-2, with D possibly being TRBD1 (5 bases). CDR1 and CDR2 from the germline V gene are SGHRS and YFSETQ. V gave up 0 bases and J gave up 4 bases, with 13 bases separating them. This CDR3 region has 15 residues. As DNA, the CDR3 is TGCGCCAGCAGCTTGGCGGGGGGAAGCGGCTATGGCTACACCTTC. This translates into CASSLAGGSGYGYTF. The full variable domain, in which reference TRBV5-1 and TRBJ1-2 provide the parts outside the CDR3, is KAGVTQTPRYLIKTRGQQVTLSCSPISGHRSVSWYQQTPGQGLQFLFEYFSETQRNKGNFPGRFSGRQFSNSRSEMNVSTLELGDSALYLCASSLAGGSGYGYTFGSGTRLTVV.

This chain uses TRBV6-1 with TRBJ1-2; a weak D match, TRBD1 (5 bases). V was pared by 5 bases and J by 4 bases, with 17 bases between. This CDR3 has 15 amino acids. The germline V gene encodes CDR1 MNHNS and CDR2 SASEGT. CDR3 nucleotides: TGTGCCAGCAGTTCCCCCCCGCACAGGAGCTATGGCTACACCTTC. Its protein product is CASSSPPHRSYGYTF.

The genes are TRBV10-3 and TRBJ2-1; tentatively, D is TRBD1 (6 bases). Germline V lookup: CDR1 ENHRY, CDR2 SYGVKD. The CDR3 covers 13 residues. Trimming took 10 bases from V and 7 from J, leaving 17 bases between them. The DNA for the CDR3 is TGTGCCACCCTAAGGGACACAAGGAATGAGCAGTTCTTC. It encodes CATLRDTRNEQFF.

The V gene is TRBV7-6, the J gene TRBJ1-5; no definite D call. V was clipped by 3 bases and J by 5 bases, with 8 bases between them. This CDR3 has 13 residues. Germline CDR1 and CDR2: SGHVS and FNYEAQ. As DNA, the CDR3 is TGTGCCAGCAGCTTTGGCGGCGATCAGCCCCAGCATTTT. Protein: CASSFGGDQPQHF.

The V and J genes are TRBV7-7 and TRBJ2-2, with TRBD1 as a possible D gene (6 bases). The CDR3 runs 16 residues. The ends were cut back, 5 bases at V and 3 bases at J, with 16 bases in the middle. Per the germline V gene, CDR1 is SSHAT and CDR2 is FNYEAQ (reference sequence). The CDR3 nucleotides are TGTGCCAGCAGCACCGAGGGGGAGCAGGACACCGGGGAGCTGTTTTTT. Translating gives CASSTEGEQDTGELFF. Supplemented by reference TRBV7-7 and TRBJ2-2, the full variable domain reads GAGVSQSPRYKVTKRGQDVTLRCDPISSHATLYWYQQALGQGPEFLTYFNYEAQPDKSGLPSDRFSAERPEGSISTLTIQRTEQRDSAMYRCASSTEGEQDTGELFFGEGSRLTVL.

This clone was found a few times. This chain connects TRBV21-1 to TRBJ2-1; TRBD1 is the table's D call, not checked against the DNA. TRBV21-1 is given as a pseudogene. The CDR3 runs to 14 residues. The CDR3 is CASSRTGESAEQFF. CDR3 sequence (DNA): TGTGCCAGCAGCAGAACAGGGGAATCGGCTGAGCAGTTCTTC.

This sequence joins TRBV7-8 and TRBJ1-5; the D is unclear. The V end lost 1 base, the J end lost 4 bases, and 17 bases lay between the germline ends. Germline V gives CDR1 SGHVS, CDR2 FQNEAQ. The CDR3 has 17 amino acids. The CDR3 sequence: CASSLGGYRRPNQPQHF. DNA of the CDR3: TGTGCCAGCAGCTTAGGAGGTTACCGCCGGCCTAATCAGCCCCAGCATTTT.

This clone was seen once. This chain joins TRBV2 and TRBJ2-1, with TRBD2 matching over 7 bases. The CDR3 contains 14 residues. The V gene end was trimmed by 3 bases and the J gene end by 5 bases; junction bases not matched to a gene: 4. The germline V gene has CDR1 SNHLY and CDR2 FYNNEI. CDR3 nucleotides: TGTGCCAGCAGTGACTCCAGCGGGGACAATGAGCAGTTCTTC. Protein: CASSDSSGDNEQFF. The full variable domain, rest sourced from reference TRBV2 and TRBJ2-1, is EPEVTQTPSHQVTQMGQEVILRCVPISNHLYFYWYRQILGQKVEFLVSFYNNEISEKSEIFDDQFSVERPDGSNFTLKIRSTKLEDSAMYFCASSDSSGDNEQFFGPGTRLTVL.

Comments on this clone: This may be a read error: a much more frequent sequence differs by one nucleotide. This rearrangement joins TRBV20-1 to TRBJ2-7; D is uncertain. Germline lookup yields CDR1 DFQATT and CDR2 SNEGSKA (reference sequence). CDR3 size: 11 residues. V shed 7 bases and J shed 6 bases, with 13 bases lying between them. The CDR3 DNA is TGCAGTGAACGCTCCCCTCTCGAGCAGTACTTC. This encodes CSERSPLEQYF.

The CDR3 DNA follows: TGTGCCAGCAGCAAGGGGGGCTACAATGAGCAGTTCTTC. Translated: CASSKGGYNEQFF. The chain has TRBV14 and TRBJ2-1, with D perhaps matching TRBD1 or TRBD2 (6 bases each). This CDR3 contains 13 residues. Trimming cost V 5 bases and J 3 bases, with 8 bases left between them. From germline, CDR1 is SGHDN and CDR2 FVKESK.

The chain links TRBV5-1 to TRBJ2-1; tentative D call: TRBD1 (6 bases). Trimming took off 4 bases at V and 8 bases at J, with 16 bases between the two ends. This CDR3 is 14 amino acids long. Germline V gives CDR1 SGHRS, CDR2 YFSETQ. The DNA of the CDR3 is TGCGCCAGCAGCCGGGACCAGGGGCGGGATGAGCAGTTCTTC. Translating gives CASSRDQGRDEQFF.

This clone was seen a single time. A far larger clone differs by one base, so this is likely a read error. This chain joins TRBV6-5 and TRBJ2-3, with TRBD2 matching 8 bases. Unmatched junction bases numbered 3, after V lost 6 bases and J lost 4 bases. The CDR3 totals 13 residues. Per germline, CDR1 MNHEY and CDR2 SVGAGI. CDR3 coding DNA: TGTGCCAGCAGGAGCGGGAGCCCAGATACGCAGTATTTT. Encoded protein: CASRSGSPDTQYF.